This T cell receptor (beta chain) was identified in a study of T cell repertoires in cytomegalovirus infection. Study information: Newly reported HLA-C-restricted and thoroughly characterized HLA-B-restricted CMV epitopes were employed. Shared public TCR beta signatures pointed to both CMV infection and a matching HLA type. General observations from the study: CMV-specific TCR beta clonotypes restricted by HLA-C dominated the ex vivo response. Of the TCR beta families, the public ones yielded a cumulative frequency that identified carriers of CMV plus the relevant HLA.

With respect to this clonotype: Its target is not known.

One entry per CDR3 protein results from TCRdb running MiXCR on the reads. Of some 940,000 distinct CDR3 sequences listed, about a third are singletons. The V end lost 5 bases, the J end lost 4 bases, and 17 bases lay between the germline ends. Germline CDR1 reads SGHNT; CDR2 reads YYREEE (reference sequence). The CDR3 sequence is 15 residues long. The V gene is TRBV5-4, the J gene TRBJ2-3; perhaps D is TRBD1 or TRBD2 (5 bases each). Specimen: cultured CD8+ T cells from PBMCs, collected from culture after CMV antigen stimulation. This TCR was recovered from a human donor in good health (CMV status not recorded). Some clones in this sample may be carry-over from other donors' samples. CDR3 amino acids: CASRSRDGFPDTQYF. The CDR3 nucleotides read TGTGCCAGCAGATCGAGGGACGGCTTCCCAGATACGCAGTATTTT.